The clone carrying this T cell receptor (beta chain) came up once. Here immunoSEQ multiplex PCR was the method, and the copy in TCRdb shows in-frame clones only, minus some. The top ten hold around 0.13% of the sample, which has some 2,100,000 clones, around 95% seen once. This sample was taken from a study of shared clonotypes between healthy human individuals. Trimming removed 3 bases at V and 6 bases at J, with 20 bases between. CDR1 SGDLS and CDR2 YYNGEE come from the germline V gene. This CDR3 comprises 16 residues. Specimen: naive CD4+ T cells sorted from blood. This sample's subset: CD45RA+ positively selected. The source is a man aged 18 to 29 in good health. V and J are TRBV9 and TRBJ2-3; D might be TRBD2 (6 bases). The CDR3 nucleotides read TGTGCCAGCAGCGCCGAGACTAGAGGAACGTGGGATACGCAGTATTTT. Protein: CASSAETRGTWDTQYF.